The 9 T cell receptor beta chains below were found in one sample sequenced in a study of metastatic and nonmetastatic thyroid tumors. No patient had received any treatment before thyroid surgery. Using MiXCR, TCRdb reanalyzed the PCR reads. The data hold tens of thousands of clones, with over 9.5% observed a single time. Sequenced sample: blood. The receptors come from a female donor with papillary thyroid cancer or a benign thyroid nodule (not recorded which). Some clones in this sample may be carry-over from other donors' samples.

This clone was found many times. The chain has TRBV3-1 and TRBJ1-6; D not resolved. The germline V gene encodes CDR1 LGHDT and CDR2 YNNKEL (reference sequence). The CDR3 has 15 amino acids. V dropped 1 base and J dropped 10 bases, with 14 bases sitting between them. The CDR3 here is CASSQGKGIGSPLHF. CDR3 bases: TGTGCCAGCAGCCAAGGGAAAGGGATCGGCTCACCCCTCCACTTT.

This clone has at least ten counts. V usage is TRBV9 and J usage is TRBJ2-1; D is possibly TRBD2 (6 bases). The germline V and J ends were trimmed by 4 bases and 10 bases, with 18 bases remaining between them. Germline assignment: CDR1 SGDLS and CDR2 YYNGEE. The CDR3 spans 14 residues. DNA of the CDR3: TGTGCCAGCAGCCCGGGAGTCCGGCAAGGCGAGCAGTTCTTC. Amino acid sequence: CASSPGVRQGEQFF.

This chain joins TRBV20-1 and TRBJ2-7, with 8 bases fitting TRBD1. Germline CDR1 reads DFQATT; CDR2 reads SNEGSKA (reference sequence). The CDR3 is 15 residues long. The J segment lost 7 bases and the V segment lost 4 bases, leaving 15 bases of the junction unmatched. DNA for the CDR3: TGCAGTGCTATATCTATGACAGGGGTCGCTTGGGAGCAGTACTTC. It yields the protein CSAISMTGVAWEQYF.

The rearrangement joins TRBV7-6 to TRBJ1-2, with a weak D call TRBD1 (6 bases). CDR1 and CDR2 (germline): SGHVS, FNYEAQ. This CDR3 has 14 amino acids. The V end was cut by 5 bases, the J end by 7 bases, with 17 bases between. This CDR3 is CASSTGQLVIGYTF. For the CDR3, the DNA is TGTGCCAGCAGCACTGGACAGTTGGTAATTGGCTACACCTTC.

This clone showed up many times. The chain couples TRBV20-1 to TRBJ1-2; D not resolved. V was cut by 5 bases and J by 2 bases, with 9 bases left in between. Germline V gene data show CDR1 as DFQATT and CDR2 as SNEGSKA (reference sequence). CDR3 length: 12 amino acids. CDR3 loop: CSAEDGNYGYTF. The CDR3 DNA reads TGCAGTGCTGAGGACGGCAACTATGGCTACACCTTC.

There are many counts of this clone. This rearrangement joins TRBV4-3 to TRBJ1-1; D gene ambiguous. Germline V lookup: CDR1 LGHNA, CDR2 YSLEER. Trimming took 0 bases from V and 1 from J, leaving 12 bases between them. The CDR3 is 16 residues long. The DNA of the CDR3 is TGCGCCAGCAGCCAAGATCTGGGGAACACGAACACTGAAGCTTTCTTT. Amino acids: CASSQDLGNTNTEAFF.

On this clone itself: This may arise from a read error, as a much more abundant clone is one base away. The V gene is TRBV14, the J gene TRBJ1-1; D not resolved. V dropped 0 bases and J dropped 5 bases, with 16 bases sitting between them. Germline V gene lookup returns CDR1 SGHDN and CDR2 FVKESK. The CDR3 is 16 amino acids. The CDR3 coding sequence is TGTGCCAGCAGCCAAGACGGGGAGTACATCCCGACTGAAGCTTTCTTT. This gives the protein CASSQDGEYIPTEAFF.

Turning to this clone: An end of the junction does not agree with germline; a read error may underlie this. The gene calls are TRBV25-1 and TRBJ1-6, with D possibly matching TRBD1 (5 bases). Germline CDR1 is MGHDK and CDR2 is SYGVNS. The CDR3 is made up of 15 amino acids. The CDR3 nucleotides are TGTGCCAGCTGTGAACTGAGAGGGGACAATTCACCCCTCCACTTT. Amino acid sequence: CASCELRGDNSPLHF.

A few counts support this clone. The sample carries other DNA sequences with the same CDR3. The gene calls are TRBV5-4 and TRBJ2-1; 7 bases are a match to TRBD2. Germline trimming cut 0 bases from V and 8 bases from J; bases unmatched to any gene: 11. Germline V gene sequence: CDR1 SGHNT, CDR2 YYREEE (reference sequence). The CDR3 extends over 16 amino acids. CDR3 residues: CASSLGGRGVADEQFF. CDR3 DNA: TGTGCCAGCAGCTTGGGAGGACGGGGGGTCGCGGATGAGCAGTTCTTC.